These 22 T cell receptor beta chains originate from one sample sequenced in a study of spatial heterogeneity in lung cancer. Whole-study findings and limits: It was found that expanded intratumoral alpha and beta TCR counts tracked tumor mutation counts.

TCRdb re-called the 5' RACE reads with MiXCR, one entry per CDR3 protein. The table records over 15,000 distinct CDR3 sequences, 5.7% of them present only once. Time point here: sample taken at primary tumor resection. For these receptors, no antigen is known. The sample here was lung tumor tissue, taken at surgery. These receptors came from a female donor with early-stage non-small cell lung cancer.

This chain links TRBV20-1 with TRBJ2-1, with D possibly TRBD1 on 5 matching bases. Per the germline V gene, CDR1 is DFQATT and CDR2 is SNEGSKA (reference sequence). The V gene lost 5 bases and the J gene lost 6 bases, with 17 bases spanning the gap. The CDR3 extends over 14 amino acids. The CDR3 loop is CSASVAGPLNEQFF. The CDR3 DNA follows: TGCAGTGCTTCGGTCGCAGGGCCCCTCAATGAGCAGTTCTTC.

Relative to its sample, this clonotype is medium-sized (0.01 to 0.1%). V and J are TRBV7-9 and TRBJ1-5; 7 bases agree with TRBD1. The CDR3 consists of 15 residues. Germline V gene sequence: CDR1 SEHNR, CDR2 FQNEAQ (reference sequence). Germline trimming cut 5 bases from V and 4 bases from J; bases unmatched to any gene: 8. The CDR3 loop reads CASSQSDRENQPQHF. The CDR3 nucleotides read TGTGCCAGCAGCCAGAGCGACAGGGAAAATCAGCCCCAGCATTTT.

This clonotype rates as medium-sized. An end of the junction differs from the germline gene, which may be a read error. The chain employs TRBV12-3 or TRBV12-4 and TRBJ1-5, with TRBD1 matching 8 bases. CDR3 length equals 14 residues. This CDR3 is CASSFAGGKQPQHF. The DNA for the CDR3 is TGTGCCAGCAGTTTCGCAGGGGGCAAACAGCCCCAGCATTTT.

There are many counts of this clonotype. The CDR3 DNA reads as TGTGCCAGCAGTTTACCGGGGGCAGGATTTTACGAGCAGTACTTC. Its translation is CASSLPGAGFYEQYF. The V gene is TRBV27, the J gene TRBJ2-7; tentatively, D is TRBD1 or TRBD2 (6 bases each). This CDR3 contains 15 residues. The germline V gene encodes CDR1 MNHEY and CDR2 SMNVEV (reference sequence). Trimming removed 2 bases at V and 4 bases at J, with 15 bases between.

This clonotype was observed many times. V gene TRBV6-1 combines with J gene TRBJ2-5, with TRBD2 identical over 11 bases. The CDR3 runs 16 residues. With 2 bases clipped from V and 5 bases from J, the junction kept 7 bases outside the gene matches. Germline lookup yields CDR1 MNHNS and CDR2 SASEGT. The CDR3 here is CASSEYTSGSGETQYF. The CDR3 DNA follows: TGTGCCAGCAGTGAATACACTAGCGGGAGCGGGGAGACCCAGTACTTC.

Ten or more counts support this clonotype. The chain is built from TRBV11-2 and TRBJ2-7; the D is unclear. Germline-derived CDR1 and CDR2 are SGHAT and FQNNGV. The CDR3 covers 15 residues. Deletions cut 0 bases from V and 0 bases from J, with 9 bases between. The CDR3 sequence is CASSLDSAPSYEQYF. CDR3 in DNA: TGTGCCAGCAGCTTAGACTCTGCCCCCTCCTACGAGCAGTACTTC.

At least ten counts were recorded for this clonotype. The V and J genes are TRBV5-6 and TRBJ2-5; D could derive from TRBD1 or TRBD2 (5 bases each). Trimming cost V 3 bases and J 2 bases, with 8 bases left between them. This CDR3 comprises 13 residues. The germline gives CDR1 SGHDT, CDR2 YYEEEE. The CDR3 DNA is TGTGCCAGCAGCTCGGGACCGCAAGAGACCCAGTACTTC. Encoded protein: CASSSGPQETQYF.

The rearrangement uses TRBV27 and TRBJ1-6; D gene uncertain. Trimming stripped 4 bases from V and 11 bases from J, with 15 bases between. This CDR3 is built from 14 residues. From germline, CDR1 is MNHEY and CDR2 SMNVEV (reference sequence). CDR3: CASSSQLQIPPLHF. CDR3 nucleotides: TGTGCCAGCAGTTCCCAACTACAAATTCCACCCCTCCACTTT.

This clonotype appeared many times. This rearrangement joins TRBV27 to TRBJ1-6; perhaps TRBD1 as D (6 bases). The CDR3 consists of 13 residues. V was shortened by 6 bases and J by 7 bases, with 10 bases between the two germline ends. Germline V gene sequence: CDR1 MNHEY, CDR2 SMNVEV (reference sequence). The CDR3 DNA reads TGTGCCAGCAGCCTCAGGGGCAATTCACCCCTCCACTTT. This sequence encodes CASSLRGNSPLHF.

V usage is TRBV11-2 and J usage is TRBJ1-1; D remains ambiguous. The CDR3 runs 12 residues. Trimming removed 3 bases at V and 3 bases at J, with 5 bases between. The germline V gene encodes CDR1 SGHAT and CDR2 FQNNGV. The CDR3 DNA is TGTGCCAGCAGCTTTTCGTACACTGAAGCTTTCTTT. Amino acid sequence: CASSFSYTEAFF.

This clonotype was recorded at least ten times. The chain couples TRBV5-1 to TRBJ1-2; tentative D call: TRBD1 (6 bases). CDR3 length: 12 residues. The V end lost 1 base, the J end lost 6 bases, and 7 bases lay between the germline ends. Per germline, CDR1 SGHRS and CDR2 YFSETQ. CDR3 sequence: CASSLTGNGYTF. As DNA, the CDR3 is TGCGCCAGCAGCTTGACAGGGAATGGCTACACCTTC.

This clonotype occurred many times. The chain carries TRBV27 and TRBJ1-1; D gene ambiguous. This CDR3 spans 13 amino acids. The V gene lost 6 bases and the J gene lost 11 bases, with 19 bases spanning the gap. The V gene's germline CDR1 is MNHEY and CDR2 SMNVEV (reference sequence). CDR3 residues: CASSSTVGGGAFF. CDR3 sequence (DNA): TGTGCCAGCAGCTCGACCGTGGGAGGAGGCGCTTTCTTT.

This clonotype was seen ten or more times. The rearrangement joins TRBV28 to TRBJ1-2, with D unresolved. The germline V gene encodes CDR1 MDHEN and CDR2 SYDVKM. There are 13 residues in the CDR3. Between the trimmed V and J ends, which lost 7 bases and 8 bases, there was a span of 17 bases. The CDR3 loop is CASTSRNSPGYTF. CDR3 nucleotides: TGTGCCAGCACCTCCCGGAACAGTCCGGGCTACACCTTC.

This clonotype has a handful of counts. This chain joins TRBV25-1 and TRBJ2-3, with 8 bases fitting TRBD1. CDR1 MGHDK and CDR2 SYGVNS come from the germline V gene. V shed 3 bases, J shed 2 bases, and the junction held 1 base outside the gene matches. CDR3 length: 14 residues. The CDR3 spells CASSEGQDTDTQYF. The CDR3, as DNA: TGTGCCAGCAGTGAGGGACAGGACACAGATACGCAGTATTTT. The variable domain in full, with the rest retrieved from reference TRBV25-1 and TRBJ2-3, is EADIYQTPRYLVIGTGKKITLECSQTMGHDKMYWYQQDPGMELHLIHYSYGVNSTEKGDLSSESTVSRIRTEHFPLTLESARPSHTSQYLCASSEGQDTDTQYFGPGTRLTVL.

This clonotype was seen a few times. This chain connects TRBV2 to TRBJ2-2; TRBD2 matches 7 bases. Trimming took 5 bases from V and 0 from J; bases not matched to a gene: 3. Germline CDR1 SNHLY, CDR2 FYNNEI. This CDR3 has 15 amino acids. The CDR3 DNA sequence: TGTGCCAGCAGTAGGGGAGGGGCGAACACCGGGGAGCTGTTTTTT. Its translation is CASSRGGANTGELFF.

This clonotype is medium-sized (0.01 to 0.1%) in the sample. This rearrangement joins TRBV15 to TRBJ2-5; D possibly uses TRBD1 or TRBD2 (5 bases each). Deletions cut 1 base from V and 2 bases from J, with 11 bases between. This CDR3 is 15 amino acids long. Germline CDR1 LNHNV, CDR2 YYDKDF (reference sequence). The CDR3 nucleotides read TGTGCCACCAGCAGAGCGACCGGGACGCAAGAGACCCAGTACTTC. Protein sequence: CATSRATGTQETQYF.

The table lists this clonotype with many counts. The CDR3 DNA sequence: TGTGCCAGCAGCTTGTTGGACGGGCCGGGGGAGCAGTACTTC. Translating gives CASSLLDGPGEQYF. The V call is TRBV5-4, the J call TRBJ2-7, with D possibly matching TRBD2 (5 bases). Germline CDR1 and CDR2: SGHNT and YYREEE (reference sequence). The CDR3 is 14 residues long. The V end lost 1 base, the J end lost 7 bases, and 15 bases lay between the germline ends.

This clonotype was seen many times. The gene calls are TRBV29-1 and TRBJ2-1; 9 bases align to TRBD2. The CDR3 spans 13 residues. CDR1 and CDR2 (germline): SQVTM, ANQGSEA. V lost 3 bases to trimming and J lost 8 bases; unmatched junction nucleotides: 5. CDR3 region: CSVELREGHEQFF. CDR3 DNA sequence: TGCAGCGTTGAGTTGCGGGAGGGCCATGAGCAGTTCTTC.

Many counts were recorded for this clonotype. The V and J genes are TRBV5-6 and TRBJ2-4, with D unclear. The V end lost 3 bases, the J end lost 8 bases, and 15 bases lay between the germline ends. CDR3 size: 14 residues. Germline V lookup: CDR1 SGHDT, CDR2 YYEEEE. The CDR3 protein is CASSSPVGSDIQYF. As DNA, the CDR3 is TGTGCCAGCAGCTCGCCGGTGGGTTCGGACATTCAGTACTTC.

As regards this clonotype: It may be a read error: a sequence one base away is much more abundant. The CDR3 DNA reads as TGTACCAGCAGGGGACAGTCAGGGATCAATCAGCCCCAGCATTTT. It specifies CTSRGQSGINQPQHF. The rearrangement joins TRBV2 to TRBJ1-5; 7 bases fit TRBD1. In germline, CDR1 is SNHLY, CDR2 FYNNEI. The CDR3 runs to 15 residues.

This clonotype was detected many times. V usage is TRBV28 and J usage is TRBJ2-7, with TRBD2 matching over 9 bases. This CDR3 is 14 amino acids long. Per the germline V gene, CDR1 is MDHEN and CDR2 is SYDVKM. Unmatched junction bases numbered 4, after V lost 7 bases and J lost 0 bases. CDR3 DNA: TGTGCCAGCAATCCTAGCGGGATCTCCTACGAGCAGTACTTC. Amino acid sequence: CASNPSGISYEQYF.

Concerning this clonotype itself: Given a much more abundant clone one base away, this may be a read error. The chain couples TRBV3-1 to TRBJ2-5; D is possibly TRBD2 (5 bases). V lost 3 bases, J lost 1 base, and 9 bases lay in between. From germline, CDR1 is LGHDT and CDR2 YNNKEL (reference sequence). The CDR3 is made up of 14 amino acids. The CDR3 nucleotides are TGTGCCAGCAGCCACCGCAGCGGCCAAGAGACCCAGTACTTC. Translating it yields CASSHRSGQETQYF.